Reported below is one T cell receptor beta chain. With 6 bases clipped from V and 3 bases from J, the junction kept 7 bases outside the gene matches. In germline, CDR1 is MNHEY, CDR2 SVGAGI. The CDR3 length is 15 residues. This sample is drawn from a study of blood T cell repertoires in COVID-19. Assay used: immunoSEQ multiplex PCR; TCRdb lists only in-frame clones, some missing. The sample holds around 180,000 clones, approximately 84% seen once. The chain uses TRBV6-5 and TRBJ2-3; TRBD1 matches at 9 bases. Material: PBMCs or T cells enriched from blood (not recorded which). The TCR was taken from a middle-aged man who had recovered from COVID-19. CDR3 DNA: TGTGCCAGCAGCTACGGGGACAGGGTGACAGATACGCAGTATTTT. It codes for CASSYGDRVTDTQYF.